The rows below give T cell receptor beta chains drawn from one sample of a study of blood T cell repertoires in COVID-19. Clones were read by immunoSEQ multiplex PCR, and TCRdb kept only the in-frame ones, dropping some. The data contain approximately 220,000 clones, 65% to 90% of them seen just once; the ten biggest clones take up approximately 4.8%. The sequenced material came from peripheral blood. The receptors originated from a middle-aged man with acute or convalescent COVID-19. The CDR3 runs from the conserved cysteine through the conserved F or W. D genes are given only for firm matches. The listing skips clone size in some rows; elsewhere it reads once, few, many or a size class.

NA,TRBD1,TRBJ1-1,TRBV5-1,TGCGCCAGCAGCCCCAGGGGGCGCTTGAACACTGAAGCTTTCTTT,CASSPRGRLNTEAFF
NA,TRBD1,TRBJ2-5,TRBV29-1,TGCAGCGTTGCAGGGGGCGGGGAAGAGACCCAGTACTTC,CSVAGGGEETQYF
NA,TRBD1,TRBJ1-1,TRBV2,TGTGCCAGCAGTATACAGGGGGCGCGGACTGAAGCTTTCTTT,CASSIQGARTEAFF
NA,TRBD1,TRBJ2-7,TRBV18,TGTGCCAGCTCACCCGGGACAGGGGGCTACGAGCAGTACTTC,CASSPGTGGYEQYF
NA,TRBD1,TRBJ1-4,TRBV25-1,TGTGCCAGCAGTGAATATGGCCAGGGGGGCGTGGAACTGTTTTTT,CASSEYGQGGVELFF
NA,NA,TRBJ1-1,TRBV12-3/TRBV12-4,TGTGCCAGCCGTGGGGGGGGCACTGAAGCTTTCTTT,CASRGGGTEAFF
NA,NA,TRBJ1-5,TRBV5-6,TGTGCCAGCAGCTTGGCTACAGGGACCCATCAGCCCCAGCATTTT,CASSLATGTHQPQHF
once,TRBD1,TRBJ1-4,TRBV14,TGTGCCAGCAGCCAACTCCGGGACAGGGCTACTGAAAAACTGTTTTTT,CASSQLRDRATEKLFF
once,TRBD1,TRBJ2-2,TRBV27,TGTGCCAGCAGTTTATATATCGGGACAGGGACTGGGGAGCTGTTTTTT,CASSLYIGTGTGELFF
NA,TRBD1,TRBJ2-7,TRBV5-1,TGCGCCAGCAGCTTGGTTACAGGGGGAGCGTTCGAGCAGTACTTC,CASSLVTGGAFEQYF
NA,TRBD1,TRBJ2-1,TRBV27,TGTGCCAGCAGTTTACGCGGACAGGGAGAGAGCTCCTACAATGAGCAGTTCTTC,CASSLRGQGESSYNEQFF
NA,TRBD1,TRBJ1-5,TRBV6-1,TGTGCCAGCAGTGAATACAGGGGCGGTACTCAGCCCCAGCATTTT,CASSEYRGGTQPQHF
NA,NA,TRBJ1-5,TRBV11-2,TGTGCCAGCAGCCAAGACAAGGGAGGACAGCCCCAGCATTTT,CASSQDKGGQPQHF
NA,NA,TRBJ1-2,TRBV5-1,TGCGCCAGCAGCTTGCCTGGGACTGTCAACTATGGCTACACCTTC,CASSLPGTVNYGYTF
NA,TRBD1,TRBJ1-5,TRBV7-2,TGTGCCAGCAGCGAGGACAGGGCCCCCGGTGGGACCCAGCATTTT,CASSEDRAPGGTQHF
NA,TRBD1,TRBJ1-4,TRBV18,TGTGCCAGCTCTCCCTATTCGACAGGGACTAATGAAAAACTGTTTTTT,CASSPYSTGTNEKLFF
NA,TRBD1,TRBJ2-5,TRBV5-4,TGTGCCAGCAGCACGGGACAGAAAGAGACCCAGTACTTC,CASSTGQKETQYF